The T cell receptor beta chain under discussion was sequenced for a study of shared clonotypes between healthy human individuals (dated by TCRdb to 2019 to 2021). Regarding the research as a whole: The cohort included three men and two women between 18 and 49 years of age. To increase sequencing depth and limit assay-specific biases, TCR repertoire library preparation and sequencing were carried out by different laboratories using diverse techniques. To estimate repertoire size and how much clonotype sharing occurs between individuals, the study deeply sequenced the blood TCR repertoires of roughly 5 healthy adults. For each donor, CD4 naive and CD4 memory were each run on three plates, CD8 naive on two plates, and CD8 memory on one plate. Between about 0.94 and 10 billion PBMCs per donor were obtained by leukapheresis.

Donors were healthy HIV-negative adults with no recently reported acute infections or vaccinations. All donors were Caucasian adults living in Nashville, Tennessee, USA. Magnetic negative selection was used to enrich CD4+ T cells, after which naive cells were positively selected on CD45RA and the negative fraction became the memory subset. Blood was collected by leukapheresis, and PBMCs were isolated by Ficoll-Histopaque density gradient centrifugation and then cryopreserved in liquid nitrogen vapor phase. Purity and quantity of every magnetically sorted T cell population were checked by analytical flow cytometry. Genomic DNA was isolated from every sorted fraction and measured by UV absorbance on a Nanodrop 2000c. Overall results and qualifications from the work: Naive subsets generally had larger estimated clonotype richness than memory subsets did. Incomplete sequencing was indicated by rarefaction of sorted-subset datasets, despite the large sequencing depth. When a few donors were compared, the shared fraction of clonotypes was 5% to 6.5% for naive CD4, 3.5% for naive CD8, 2% to 2.5% for memory CD4, and 0.35% to 0.5% for memory CD8. Compared with non-shared clonotypes, clonotypes shared by all four sorted-subset donors had higher generation probabilities. The small number of donors limited the genetic and exposure-history diversity represented. Sampling was restricted to blood, and TCR repertoires in tissues likely differ from the TCR repertoires found in blood. Based on pairwise subsampling, the degree of clonotype sharing among donors was expected to be affected by sequencing depth.

TCR CDR3 regions were amplified from genomic DNA by multiplex PCR using the deep immunoSEQ assay. Extracted genomic DNA from each cell subset was spread evenly across all wells of several immunoSEQ 96-well plates, with each plate serving as a replicate. Each replicate PCR for sorted subsets received approximately 220 ng genomic DNA, equal to tens of thousands of T cell genomes. Purified libraries were measured with a Qubit 3.0 fluorometer, size-checked on a Bioanalyzer 2100, and measured again with the KAPA Library Quantification kit. Every immunoSEQ 96-well plate was sequenced on a dedicated single-read 150-cycle Illumina NextSeq 550 flow cell. Processing in the source paper ran as follows. Because the immunoSEQ output included only junctional sequences and no quality scores, the filtering could not be the same as the filtering used for full-length reads. Sequences were annotated with PyIR, a Python wrapper for IgBLAST v1.9, using IMGT germline references to assign V/J genes and CDR3. Reads with weak V/J assignments (E-value above 1e-6), missing CDR3, stop codons, out-of-frame junctions, or ambiguous translated residues were removed. V3J clonotypes were defined as sequences sharing an identical inferred V gene, J gene, and CDR3 amino acid sequence. The percentage overlap between two repertoires was calculated by dividing the number of shared unique clonotypes by the size of the smaller repertoire. Three approaches were used to assess repertoire richness: RTK rarefaction, the Chao1 estimator, and Recon v2.1 estimates of unobserved clonotypes. OLGA was used to compute generation probabilities for all TCRbeta clonotypes that the gDNA method yielded from four donors. This immuneACCESS table, as held by TCRdb, lists in-frame sequences with V and J called but not all clones. Of the missing ones, under half trace to an unresolved V gene in checked studies; the others have no known cause. V and J calls and clone size follow that table, whereas D and trimming were derived from the DNA. The sample contains roughly 640,000 clones, about 97% of them found a single time. Jointly, the top ten make up roughly 0.055% of the sample.

Germline trimming: 8 bases from V, 8 bases from J; junction bases outside gene matches: 13. The CDR3, cysteine through phenylalanine, is 15 amino acids long. Only CDR3 DNA is held: 45 bases, read in frame from base 1. The germline V gene supplies CDR1 MNHNS and CDR2 SASEGT. Details on this clone: This receptor's antigen is unknown. The record has no base qualities; no much larger clone is one base away.

The source of this sequence is a woman in her twenties or thirties in good health. Sequencing was done on a sample of naive CD4+ T cells sorted from blood. What the cell subset or site label conveys for this sample: CD45RA+ positively selected. The chain uses TRBV6-1 and TRBJ2-1, with 9 middle bases fitting TRBD2. The DNA is TGTGCCAGCTTTCGTAGAGGAGCGGGAGGCGATGAGCAGTTCTTC. Its translation reads: CASFRRGAGGDEQFF.